The source of this TCR beta chain is a study of blood T cell repertoires in COVID-19. In the study overall: Acute and convalescent COVID-19 specimens originated in the United States, Italy and Spain.

Per the original data handling: Counts of nucleated cells, estimated from reference gene primer amplification, were obtained. Sequenced by immunoSEQ multiplex PCR; TCRdb stores in-frame clones only, minus some. V, J and clone size were drawn from that table, and D and trimming were deduced from the DNA. The sample lists over 100,000 clones, more than 80% occurring once. Germline V gene data show CDR1 as MNHEY and CDR2 as SVGAGI. V was shortened by 5 bases and J by 6 bases, with 13 bases between the two germline ends. The CDR3 is 13 amino acids. This clonotype was obtained from a woman between 55 and 75 years old with acute or convalescent COVID-19. Sequenced: peripheral blood. The chain has TRBV6-5 and TRBJ1-1; D is unclear. In nucleotides, the CDR3 is TGTGCCAGCAGTCCCCCGGGTTGGCCTGAAGCTTTCTTT. Its translation is CASSPPGWPEAFF.